This T cell receptor (beta chain) was captured by sequencing in a study of blood T cell repertoires in COVID-19. This table comes from immunoSEQ multiplex PCR, and its TCRdb copy is limited to in-frame clones, with some not included. The sample carries roughly 69,000 clones, approximately 88% recorded once. The CDR3 covers 13 residues. Trimming stripped 0 bases from V and 4 bases from J, with 6 bases between. Looked up from germline, CDR1 is SGHTA and CDR2 is FQGNSA. The chain combines TRBV7-2 with TRBJ2-5; D perhaps matches TRBD2 (5 bases). The sequencing input was peripheral blood. The TCR sequence derives from a human donor in a cohort sampled during active COVID-19. The CDR3 loop is CASSLARGETQYF. DNA of the CDR3: TGTGCCAGCAGCTTAGCCCGGGGAGAGACCCAGTACTTC.